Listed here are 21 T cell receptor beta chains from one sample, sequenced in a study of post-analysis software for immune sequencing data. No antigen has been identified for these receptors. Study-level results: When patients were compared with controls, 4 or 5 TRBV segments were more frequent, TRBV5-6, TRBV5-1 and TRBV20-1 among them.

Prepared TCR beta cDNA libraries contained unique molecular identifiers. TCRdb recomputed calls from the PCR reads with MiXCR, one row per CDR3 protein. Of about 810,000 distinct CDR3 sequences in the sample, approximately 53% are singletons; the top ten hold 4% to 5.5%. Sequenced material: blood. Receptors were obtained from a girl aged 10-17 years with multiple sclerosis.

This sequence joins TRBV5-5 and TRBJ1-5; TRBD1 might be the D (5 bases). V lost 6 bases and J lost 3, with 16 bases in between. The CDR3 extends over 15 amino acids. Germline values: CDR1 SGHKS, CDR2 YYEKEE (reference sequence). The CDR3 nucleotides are TGTGCCAGCAACCCGACAGCCCAGCCCAATCAGCCCCAGCATTTT. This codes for CASNPTAQPNQPQHF.

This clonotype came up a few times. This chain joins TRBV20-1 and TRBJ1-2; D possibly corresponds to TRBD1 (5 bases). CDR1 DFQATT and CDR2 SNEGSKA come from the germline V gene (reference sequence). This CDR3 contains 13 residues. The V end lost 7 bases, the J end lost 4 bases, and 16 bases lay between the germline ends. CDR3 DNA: TGCAGTGGAAAGGATACGGGACGCTATGGCTACACCTTC. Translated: CSGKDTGRYGYTF.

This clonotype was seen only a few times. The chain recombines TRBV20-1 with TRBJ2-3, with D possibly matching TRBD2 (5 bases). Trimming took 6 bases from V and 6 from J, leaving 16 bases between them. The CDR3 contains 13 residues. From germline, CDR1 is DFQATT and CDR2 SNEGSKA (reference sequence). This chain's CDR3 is CSATDSPLDTQYF. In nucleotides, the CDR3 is TGCAGTGCCACGGACTCCCCGCTGGATACGCAGTATTTT.

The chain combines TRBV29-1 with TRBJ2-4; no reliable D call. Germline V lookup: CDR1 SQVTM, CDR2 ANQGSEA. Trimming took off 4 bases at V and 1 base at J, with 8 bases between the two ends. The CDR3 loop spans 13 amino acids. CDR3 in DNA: TGCAGCGTTGGAGTGGCGGCCAAAAACATTCAGTACTTC. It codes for CSVGVAAKNIQYF.

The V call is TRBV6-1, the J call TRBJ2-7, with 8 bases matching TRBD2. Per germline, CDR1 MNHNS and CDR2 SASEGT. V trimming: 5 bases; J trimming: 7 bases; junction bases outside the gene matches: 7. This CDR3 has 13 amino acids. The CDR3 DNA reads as TGTGCCAGCAGTTTCCCGGGGGGGAGTGAGCAGTACTTC. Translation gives CASSFPGGSEQYF.

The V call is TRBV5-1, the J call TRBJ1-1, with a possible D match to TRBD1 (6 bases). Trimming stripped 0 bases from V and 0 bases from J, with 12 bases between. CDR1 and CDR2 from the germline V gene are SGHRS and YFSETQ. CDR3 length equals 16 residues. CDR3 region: CASSLDGGPMNTEAFF. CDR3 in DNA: TGCGCCAGCAGCTTGGACGGGGGCCCCATGAACACTGAAGCTTTCTTT.

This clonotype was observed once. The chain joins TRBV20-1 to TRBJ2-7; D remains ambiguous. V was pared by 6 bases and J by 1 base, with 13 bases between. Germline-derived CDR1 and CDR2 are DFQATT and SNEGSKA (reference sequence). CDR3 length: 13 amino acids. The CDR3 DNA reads TGCAGTGCAACCCCCCAGGAATCCTACGAGCAGTACTTC. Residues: CSATPQESYEQYF.

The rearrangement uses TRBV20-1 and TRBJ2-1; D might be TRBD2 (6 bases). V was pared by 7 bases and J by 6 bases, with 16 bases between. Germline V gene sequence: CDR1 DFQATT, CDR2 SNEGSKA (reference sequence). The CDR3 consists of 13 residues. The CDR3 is CSGGGLASNEQFF. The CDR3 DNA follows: TGCAGTGGGGGAGGCTTAGCTTCCAATGAGCAGTTCTTC.

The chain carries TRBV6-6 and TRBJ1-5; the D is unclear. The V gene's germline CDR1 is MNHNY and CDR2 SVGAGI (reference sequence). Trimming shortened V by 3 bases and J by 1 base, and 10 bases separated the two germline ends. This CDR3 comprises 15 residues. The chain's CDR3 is CASSYLEGSNQPQHF. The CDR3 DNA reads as TGTGCCAGCAGTTATTTAGAAGGGAGCAATCAGCCCCAGCATTTT.

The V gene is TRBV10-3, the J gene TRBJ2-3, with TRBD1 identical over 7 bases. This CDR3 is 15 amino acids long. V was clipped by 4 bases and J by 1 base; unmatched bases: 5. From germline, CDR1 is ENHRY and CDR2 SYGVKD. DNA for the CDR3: TGTGCCATCAGTGTGGGACAGAGTGGCACAGATACGCAGTATTTT. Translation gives CAISVGQSGTDTQYF.

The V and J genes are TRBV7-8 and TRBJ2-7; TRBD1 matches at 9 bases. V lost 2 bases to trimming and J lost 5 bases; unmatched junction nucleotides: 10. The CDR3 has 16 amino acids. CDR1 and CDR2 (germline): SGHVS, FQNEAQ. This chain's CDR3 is CASSLWTGEIFDEQYF. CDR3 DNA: TGTGCCAGCAGCTTATGGACAGGGGAAATTTTTGACGAGCAGTACTTC.

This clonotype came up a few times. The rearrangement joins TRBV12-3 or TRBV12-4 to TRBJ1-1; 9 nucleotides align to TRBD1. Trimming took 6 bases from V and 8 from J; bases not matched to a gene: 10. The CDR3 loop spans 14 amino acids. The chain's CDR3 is CASSLSRDRAEAFF. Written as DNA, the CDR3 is TGTGCCAGCAGCCTGTCCCGGGACAGGGCCGAAGCTTTCTTT.

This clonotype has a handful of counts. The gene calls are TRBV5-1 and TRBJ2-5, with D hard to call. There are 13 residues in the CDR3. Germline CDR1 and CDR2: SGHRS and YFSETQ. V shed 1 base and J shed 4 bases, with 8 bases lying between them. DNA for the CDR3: TGCGCCAGCAGCTTGTTCTTCCGAGAGACCCAGTACTTC. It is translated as CASSLFFRETQYF.

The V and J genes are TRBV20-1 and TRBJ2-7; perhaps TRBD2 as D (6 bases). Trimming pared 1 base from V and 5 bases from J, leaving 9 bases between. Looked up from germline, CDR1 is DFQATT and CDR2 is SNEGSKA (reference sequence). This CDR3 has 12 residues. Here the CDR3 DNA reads TGCAGTGCTAGAGGCGGGACGGACGAGCAGTACTTC. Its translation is CSARGGTDEQYF.

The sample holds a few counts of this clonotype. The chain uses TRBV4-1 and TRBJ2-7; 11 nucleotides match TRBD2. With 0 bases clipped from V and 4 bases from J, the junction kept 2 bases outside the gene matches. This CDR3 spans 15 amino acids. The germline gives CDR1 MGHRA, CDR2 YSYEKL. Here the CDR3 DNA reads TGCGCCAGCAGCCAAGAGCTAGCGGGGGGTTACGAGCAGTACTTC. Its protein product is CASSQELAGGYEQYF.

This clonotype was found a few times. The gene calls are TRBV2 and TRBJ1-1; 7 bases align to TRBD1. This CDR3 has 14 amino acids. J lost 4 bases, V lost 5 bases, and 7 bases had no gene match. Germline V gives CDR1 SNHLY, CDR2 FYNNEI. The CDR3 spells CASSPYRGGTEAFF. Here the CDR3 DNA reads TGTGCCAGCAGTCCTTACAGGGGAGGCACTGAAGCTTTCTTT. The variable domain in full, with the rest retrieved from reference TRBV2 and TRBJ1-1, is EPEVTQTPSHQVTQMGQEVILRCVPISNHLYFYWYRQILGQKVEFLVSFYNNEISEKSEIFDDQFSVERPDGSNFTLKIRSTKLEDSAMYFCASSPYRGGTEAFFGQGTRLTVV.

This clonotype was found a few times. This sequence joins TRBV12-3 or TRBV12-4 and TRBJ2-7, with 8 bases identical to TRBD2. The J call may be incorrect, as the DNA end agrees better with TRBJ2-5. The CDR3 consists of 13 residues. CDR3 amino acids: CASQRETQETQYF. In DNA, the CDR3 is TGTGCCAGCCAGCGGGAGACTCAAGAGACCCAGTACTTC.

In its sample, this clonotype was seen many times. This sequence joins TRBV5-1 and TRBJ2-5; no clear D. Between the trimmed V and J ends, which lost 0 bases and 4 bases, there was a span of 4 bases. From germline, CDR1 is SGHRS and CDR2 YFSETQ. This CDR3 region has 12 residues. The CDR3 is CASSLGSETQYF. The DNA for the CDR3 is TGCGCCAGCAGCTTGGGTTCAGAGACCCAGTACTTC. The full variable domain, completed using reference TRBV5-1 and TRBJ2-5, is KAGVTQTPRYLIKTRGQQVTLSCSPISGHRSVSWYQQTPGQGLQFLFEYFSETQRNKGNFPGRFSGRQFSNSRSEMNVSTLELGDSALYLCASSLGSETQYFGPGTRLLVL.

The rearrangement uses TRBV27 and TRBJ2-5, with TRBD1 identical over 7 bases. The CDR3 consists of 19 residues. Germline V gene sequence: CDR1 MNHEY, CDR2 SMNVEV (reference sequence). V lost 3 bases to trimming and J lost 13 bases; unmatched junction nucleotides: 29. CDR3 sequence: CASSFLLYPDRVPLYERYF. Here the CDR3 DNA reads TGTGCCAGCAGTTTCCTCCTTTACCCTGACAGGGTCCCCCTCTACGAGCGGTACTTC.

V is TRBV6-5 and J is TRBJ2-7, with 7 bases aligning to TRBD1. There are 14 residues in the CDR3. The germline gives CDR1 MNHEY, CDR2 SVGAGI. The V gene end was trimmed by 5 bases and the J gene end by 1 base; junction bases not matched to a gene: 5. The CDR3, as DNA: TGTGCCAGCAGTCATGACAGGGCTTCCTACGAGCAGTACTTC. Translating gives CASSHDRASYEQYF.

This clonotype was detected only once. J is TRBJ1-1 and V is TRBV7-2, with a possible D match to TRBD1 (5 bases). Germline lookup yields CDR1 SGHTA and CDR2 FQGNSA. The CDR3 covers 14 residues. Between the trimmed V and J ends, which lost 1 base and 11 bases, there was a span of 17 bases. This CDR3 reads CASSLGRVIIGAFF. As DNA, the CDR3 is TGTGCCAGCAGCTTAGGCAGGGTTATCATCGGGGCTTTCTTT.